This entry lists 27 T cell receptor beta chains sequenced from one sample in a study of post-analysis software for immune sequencing data. No cognate antigen is known for these TCRs. Every TCR beta cDNA library bore unique molecular identifiers. TCRdb re-called the PCR reads with MiXCR, one entry per CDR3 protein. The sample lists roughly 650,000 distinct CDR3 sequences, 59% occurring once. Study-wide points: Included in a set of roughly 5 TRBV segments more frequent in patients than controls were TRBV5-6, TRBV5-1 and TRBV20-1.

The specimen was blood. All receptors come from a girl aged 2-10 years with multiple sclerosis.

CDR3 DNA: TGTGCCAGCAGTGAACAGTCCAGGGGGCCCTACAATGAGCAGTTCTTC. This codes for CASSEQSRGPYNEQFF. This rearrangement joins TRBV25-1 to TRBJ2-1; 8 bases align to TRBD1. The junction had 5 bases not matched to a gene; V was cut back by 2 bases and J by 2 bases. The CDR3 consists of 16 residues. Germline V gene sequence: CDR1 MGHDK, CDR2 SYGVNS. Looking up the rest from reference TRBV25-1 and TRBJ2-1 gives the full variable domain: EADIYQTPRYLVIGTGKKITLECSQTMGHDKMYWYQQDPGMELHLIHYSYGVNSTEKGDLSSESTVSRIRTEHFPLTLESARPSHTSQYLCASSEQSRGPYNEQFFGPGTRLTVL.

V gene TRBV11-3 combines with J gene TRBJ2-1; TRBD1 matches 9 bases. V was pared by 2 bases and J by 0 bases, with 5 bases of the junction left unmatched. Germline V gives CDR1 SGHNT, CDR2 YENEEA. The CDR3 runs to 17 residues. CDR3 nucleotide sequence: TGTGCCAGCAGCTTATTAGGGACAGGGAGCTCCTACAATGAGCAGTTCTTC. Its translation is CASSLLGTGSSYNEQFF.

V gene TRBV7-9 combines with J gene TRBJ2-1, with D uncertain. Deletions cut 5 bases from V and 3 bases from J, with 11 bases between. The germline V gene has CDR1 SEHNR and CDR2 FQNEAQ (reference sequence). CDR3 length: 14 amino acids. The CDR3 DNA sequence: TGTGCCAGCAGCCTAAGCCTCGTCTACAATGAGCAGTTCTTC. Its protein product is CASSLSLVYNEQFF.

V is TRBV12-3 or TRBV12-4 and J is TRBJ2-7; D may be TRBD2 (5 bases). The end of the DNA fits TRBJ2-5 better, so the J call may be wrong. The CDR3 totals 15 residues. CDR3 loop: CASSFVGSVQETQYF. In DNA, the CDR3 is TGTGCCAGCAGTTTCGTTGGTAGCGTCCAAGAGACCCAGTACTTC.

The rearrangement links TRBV20-1 to TRBJ1-1, with 7 bases aligning to TRBD1. V lost 1 base to trimming and J lost 1 base; unmatched junction nucleotides: 6. This CDR3 has 15 amino acids. In germline, CDR1 is DFQATT, CDR2 SNEGSKA (reference sequence). Here the CDR3 reads CSARGVKGANTEAFF. The CDR3, as DNA: TGCAGTGCTAGAGGGGTTAAGGGGGCGAACACTGAAGCTTTCTTT.

The chain uses TRBV6-2 or TRBV6-3 and TRBJ2-7; D not certain. Germline V gives CDR1 MNHEY, CDR2 SVGEGT. The CDR3 runs 13 residues. The V gene lost 6 bases and the J gene lost 0 bases, with 9 bases spanning the gap. Written as DNA, the CDR3 is TGTGCCAGCAGGCAGGTGCCCTCCTACGAGCAGTACTTC. Translation: CASRQVPSYEQYF.

CDR3 sequence reads: CASRPGTGREKLFF. CDR3 bases: TGCGCCAGCAGGCCCGGGACAGGGCGTGAAAAACTGTTTTTT. The J gene is TRBJ1-4, the V gene TRBV5-1, with 9 bases matching TRBD1. Unmatched junction bases numbered 6, after V lost 5 bases and J lost 7 bases. The CDR3 sequence is 14 residues long. Germline V CDR1 and CDR2: SGHRS, YFSETQ.

This chain joins TRBV10-3 and TRBJ2-6; 9 nucleotides line up with TRBD1. Germline V gene data show CDR1 as ENHRY and CDR2 as SYGVKD. This CDR3 has 17 amino acids. V gave up 7 bases and J gave up 0 bases; unmatched junction bases: 7. The CDR3 loop is CAITKDRGISGANVLTF. The DNA of the CDR3 is TGTGCCATCACTAAGGACAGGGGTATCTCTGGGGCCAACGTCCTGACTTTC.

This chain links TRBV3-1 with TRBJ2-7; TRBD1 might be the D (6 bases). CDR3 length: 14 residues. Between the trimmed V and J ends, which lost 1 base and 4 bases, there was a span of 11 bases. The germline V gene has CDR1 LGHDT and CDR2 YNNKEL (reference sequence). In nucleotides, the CDR3 is TGTGCCAGCAGCCAAGGGACAGCGAGATACGAGCAGTACTTC. Amino acid sequence: CASSQGTARYEQYF.

The V call is TRBV7-8, the J call TRBJ2-1, with D possibly matching TRBD1 (5 bases). Germline V gene sequence: CDR1 SGHVS, CDR2 FQNEAQ. The germline V and J ends were trimmed by 6 bases and 7 bases, with 19 bases remaining between them. This CDR3 is built from 15 residues. The CDR3 reads CASRSLRSGWNEQFF. CDR3 nucleotide sequence: TGTGCCAGCAGAAGCTTAAGGTCAGGGTGGAATGAGCAGTTCTTC.

The V gene is TRBV7-2, the J gene TRBJ2-3; D might be TRBD2 (6 bases). Germline values: CDR1 SGHTA, CDR2 FQGNSA. V gave up 2 bases and J gave up 3 bases, with 21 bases separating them. CDR3 length: 18 amino acids. CDR3 region: CASSLSGVRAGRTDTQYF. The CDR3 DNA reads TGTGCCAGCAGCTTAAGTGGGGTACGGGCGGGGAGGACAGATACGCAGTATTTT.

This clonotype was counted between two and nine times. The J gene is TRBJ2-5, the V gene TRBV11-2; D uncertain. Germline CDR1 SGHAT, CDR2 FQNNGV. Trimming shortened V by 3 bases and J by 2 bases, and 13 bases separated the two germline ends. This CDR3 has 15 residues. CDR3 sequence: CASSLARTAQETQYF. In DNA form, the CDR3 reads TGTGCCAGCAGCTTGGCTAGAACGGCACAAGAGACCCAGTACTTC.

This clonotype was detected once. V gene TRBV9 combines with J gene TRBJ2-4; the D gene is possibly TRBD2 (6 bases). The DNA end is more similar to TRBJ2-7, so the J call may be wrong. Germline CDR1 is SGDLS and CDR2 is YYNGEE. This CDR3 comprises 12 residues. The CDR3 DNA reads as TGTGCCAGCTCGGGAGTAGAGTACGAGCAGTACTTC. Its protein product is CASSGVEYEQYF.

CDR3: CSVGTSKGETQYF. For the CDR3, the DNA is TGCAGCGTGGGAACTAGTAAAGGCGAAACGCAGTATTTT. V is TRBV29-1 and J is TRBJ2-3, with a possible D match to TRBD2 (5 bases). V was trimmed by 6 bases and J by 9 bases, leaving 19 bases between them. The CDR3 contains 13 residues. Germline V gene lookup returns CDR1 SQVTM and CDR2 ANQGSEA.

This clonotype was seen a handful of times. V is TRBV5-1 and J is TRBJ2-1; D remains ambiguous. This CDR3 spans 13 amino acids. V lost 2 bases and J 6 bases, leaving 9 bases between the germline ends. Germline CDR1 SGHRS, CDR2 YFSETQ. CDR3 residues: CASSFLQANEQFF. The CDR3, as DNA: TGCGCCAGCAGCTTTCTCCAGGCCAATGAGCAGTTCTTC.

This sequence joins TRBV10-3 and TRBJ1-1; D not certain. In germline, CDR1 is ENHRY, CDR2 SYGVKD. The CDR3 length is 11 residues. V was trimmed by 5 bases and J by 3 bases, leaving 4 bases between them. Here the CDR3 reads CAISMDTEAFF. For the CDR3, the DNA is TGTGCCATCAGTATGGACACTGAAGCTTTCTTT.

The chain carries TRBV2 and TRBJ2-4, with D perhaps TRBD1 or TRBD2 (5 bases each). The CDR3 extends over 14 amino acids. Germline-derived CDR1 and CDR2 are SNHLY and FYNNEI. The germline V and J ends were trimmed by 7 bases and 2 bases, with 12 bases remaining between them. CDR3: CASNEGPTKNIQYF. The CDR3 DNA follows: TGTGCCAGCAATGAGGGGCCCACCAAAAACATTCAGTACTTC.

The chain couples TRBV2 to TRBJ2-7; 9 bases align to TRBD2. Germline CDR1 reads SNHLY; CDR2 reads FYNNEI. The trim removed 4 bases at V and 2 bases at J, leaving 6 bases unmatched. The CDR3 spans 15 residues. CDR3 sequence (DNA): TGTGCCAGCAGTGGGGTAGGCGGGAGGGCCTACGAGCAGTACTTC. This encodes CASSGVGGRAYEQYF. The variable domain in full, with the rest retrieved from reference TRBV2 and TRBJ2-7, is EPEVTQTPSHQVTQMGQEVILRCVPISNHLYFYWYRQILGQKVEFLVSFYNNEISEKSEIFDDQFSVERPDGSNFTLKIRSTKLEDSAMYFCASSGVGGRAYEQYFGPGTRLTVT.

The chain combines TRBV7-2 with TRBJ2-5; D remains unclear. Germline-derived CDR1 and CDR2 are SGHTA and FQGNSA. V was clipped by 5 bases and J by 4 bases, with 14 bases between them. The CDR3 extends over 14 amino acids. CDR3 nucleotide sequence: TGTGCCAGCAGCCTCGCCTCCACCGGAGAGACCCAGTACTTC. Translation gives CASSLASTGETQYF.

This clonotype was seen only a few times. V and J are TRBV27 and TRBJ2-7; 16 bases match TRBD2. Germline CDR1 is MNHEY and CDR2 is SMNVEV (reference sequence). The CDR3 spans 17 residues. J gave up 4 bases and V 6 bases, and 9 bases lay outside the gene matches. For the CDR3, the DNA is TGTGCCAGCAGCCCATATAAGGGACTAGCGGGAGGGTACGAGCAGTACTTC. This codes for CASSPYKGLAGGYEQYF.

This clonotype was seen just once. V and J are TRBV20-1 and TRBJ2-7, with TRBD2 identical over 7 bases. TRBJ2-5 matches the DNA end more closely, so the J call is doubtful. From germline, CDR1 is DFQATT and CDR2 SNEGSKA (reference sequence). The length of the CDR3 is 19 residues. The CDR3 loop is CSARNPVGRGGVIGETQYF. The CDR3 DNA sequence: TGCAGTGCTAGGAACCCTGTTGGTAGGGGAGGGGTGATAGGAGAGACCCAGTACTTC.

This clonotype has only a few counts. V and J are TRBV27 and TRBJ2-5; 12 bases fit TRBD2. Trimming took 6 bases from V and 4 from J; bases not matched to a gene: 3. This CDR3 region has 14 residues. Germline CDR1 and CDR2: MNHEY and SMNVEV (reference sequence). CDR3 bases: TGTGCCAGCAGCGCGACTAGCGGGGGAGAGACCCAGTACTTC. The encoded protein is CASSATSGGETQYF.

V is TRBV29-1 and J is TRBJ1-1; 7 nucleotides match TRBD1. The trim removed 6 bases at V and 1 base at J, leaving 11 bases unmatched. The length of the CDR3 is 15 residues. Germline CDR1 reads SQVTM; CDR2 reads ANQGSEA. Here the CDR3 reads CSVMTGKGGNTEAFF. CDR3 nucleotide sequence: TGCAGCGTCATGACAGGGAAAGGTGGGAACACTGAAGCTTTCTTT.

J is TRBJ2-1 and V is TRBV7-9; weak D call: TRBD1 (5 bases). Germline loops: CDR1 SEHNR, CDR2 FQNEAQ (reference sequence). The CDR3 has 15 residues. Between the trimmed V and J ends, which lost 4 bases and 3 bases, there was a span of 13 bases. CDR3 amino acids: CASSSDGHFYNEQFF. The CDR3 nucleotides read TGTGCCAGCAGCTCCGATGGACACTTCTACAATGAGCAGTTCTTC.

The genes are TRBV6-2 or TRBV6-3 and TRBJ2-3; weak D call: TRBD2 (6 bases). The V end was cut by 8 bases, the J end by 7 bases, with 16 bases between. CDR1 is MNHEY and CDR2 is SVGEGT in the germline V gene. This CDR3 contains 13 residues. The CDR3 protein is CASGSAGGYTQYF. The CDR3 coding sequence is TGTGCCAGCGGCTCCGCCGGGGGATATACGCAGTATTTT.

This sequence joins TRBV5-1 and TRBJ2-7; a possible D gene is TRBD1 (7 bases). The CDR3 runs to 16 residues. V shed 5 bases and J shed 0 bases, with 18 bases lying between them. Germline V gene data show CDR1 as SGHRS and CDR2 as YFSETQ. The CDR3 DNA reads as TGCGCCAGCAGAGAACGGGAGCAGGGGGTCTCCTACGAGCAGTACTTC. This translates into CASREREQGVSYEQYF.

The chain recombines TRBV4-2 with TRBJ1-5; 10 bases line up with TRBD1. CDR3 length: 15 amino acids. Germline CDR1 is LGHNA and CDR2 is YNFKEQ. J was trimmed by 5 bases and V by 0 bases; bases with no gene match: 1. The CDR3 DNA follows: TGTGCCAGCAGCCAAGAGGGGACAGGGGATCAGCCCCAGCATTTT. It codes for CASSQEGTGDQPQHF.